This note documents a single T cell receptor (beta chain) sequence. Its target is unknown. Profiling relied on immunoSEQ multiplex PCR, and the TCRdb table lists in-frame clones only, not all of them. The data hold tens of thousands of clones, with approximately 88% observed a single time. The record originates from a study of OX40 agonist ivuxolimab in advanced cancers. As for the study in general: Those treated in dose escalation had hepatocellular carcinoma, melanoma, renal cell cancer or head and neck cancer. Findings and caveats of the study: Relative to CD4+ cells, CD8+ T cells on average had more expanded clones.

Patients with autoimmune history or systemic immunosuppression were excluded. The CDR3 is 15 amino acids. V gave up 5 bases and J gave up 7 bases, with 18 bases separating them. Germline CDR1 and CDR2: LNHDA and SQIVND (reference sequence). The chain recombines TRBV19 with TRBJ2-1; D possibly corresponds to TRBD1 (6 bases). Sample: CD4+ or CD8+ T cells sorted from blood, taken in a trial of the OX40 agonist ivuxolimab. The receptor comes from an adult with an advanced solid tumor such as melanoma, head and neck, liver or kidney cancer. CDR3 bases: TGTGCCAGTAGTTTGATGGGGGCGCCGGGGAATGAGCAGTTCTTC. This encodes CASSLMGAPGNEQFF.